Listed here are 28 T cell receptor beta chains from one sample, sequenced in a study of blood T cells in healthy people across ages (dated by TCRdb to the mid-2010s). The library was built by means of 5' RACE. Sequenced on an Illumina HiSeq 2500. The second PCR ran for roughly 7 to 11 cycles and used a J-beta primer mix along with a sample-barcoded 5' primer. TCRdb trimmed the raw reads at Q25, called clones with MiXCR and kept productive beta chains. For every CDR3 protein sequence, its rows merge into one entry that carries the most common genes and DNA. Within this sample are around 940,000 distinct CDR3 sequences, with roughly half of them counted one time only. The ten largest clonotypes hold about a fifth of the sample. Sequencing input: blood. The receptors derive from a woman aged 55-69 years in good health.

This chain uses TRBV20-1 with TRBJ2-5; a possible D gene is TRBD2 (6 bases). The end of the DNA is better explained by TRBJ2-1, so the J call may be wrong. The CDR3 sequence is 14 residues long. Germline CDR1 DFQATT, CDR2 SNEGSKA (reference sequence). As DNA, the CDR3 is TGCAGTGCTCTGAGGGCTAGCGACCAAGAGACCCAGTTCTTC. Its translation: CSALRASDQETQFF.

This clonotype was observed once. Being one base from a much bigger clone, this may be a read error. The chain employs TRBV6-2 or TRBV6-3 and TRBJ2-7, with TRBD2 matching over 7 bases. Looked up from germline, CDR1 is MNHEY and CDR2 is SVGEGT. The CDR3 consists of 15 residues. J was trimmed by 4 bases and V by 5 bases; bases with no gene match: 11. The CDR3 coding sequence is TGTGCCAGCAGTCGCTCCGGGACTAACAGTTACGAGCAGTACTTC. This translates into CASSRSGTNSYEQYF.

The chain links TRBV29-1 to TRBJ2-1; 7 bases map to TRBD2. Germline CDR1 is SQVTM and CDR2 is ANQGSEA. Unmatched junction bases numbered 3, after V lost 7 bases and J lost 0 bases. The CDR3 is 13 residues long. The CDR3 loop reads CSESGASYNEQFF. In DNA form, the CDR3 reads TGCAGCGAAAGCGGGGCCTCCTACAATGAGCAGTTCTTC.

This sequence joins TRBV4-1 and TRBJ1-2, with 8 bases matching TRBD1. With V trimmed by 5 bases and J by 8 bases, 16 bases remained unmatched. The CDR3 runs 16 residues. Germline CDR1 MGHRA, CDR2 YSYEKL. CDR3: CASSETPGTGSRGYTF. The CDR3 DNA reads as TGCGCCAGCAGCGAAACCCCAGGGACAGGCTCTCGAGGCTACACCTTC.

The chain uses TRBV20-1 and TRBJ2-7; weak D call: TRBD1 (6 bases). The CDR3 spans 12 residues. V was clipped by 5 bases and J by 7 bases, with 15 bases between them. Germline loops: CDR1 DFQATT, CDR2 SNEGSKA (reference sequence). CDR3 in amino acids: CSAEYQGNEQYF. The CDR3 DNA sequence: TGCAGTGCTGAGTACCAGGGGAATGAGCAGTACTTC.

The rearrangement joins TRBV6-1 to TRBJ2-3; 10 bases match TRBD2. The length of the CDR3 is 20 residues. J gave up 0 bases and V 5 bases, and 17 bases lay outside the gene matches. Germline V CDR1 and CDR2: MNHNS, SASEGT. DNA of the CDR3: TGTGCCAGCAGTAAAAAGATGTGGCTAGCGGGAGACTGGAGCACAGATACGCAGTATTTT. Residues: CASSKKMWLAGDWSTDTQYF.

This chain joins TRBV4-2 and TRBJ2-4; the D is unclear. The CDR3 covers 18 residues. The germline gives CDR1 LGHNA, CDR2 YNFKEQ. V was pared by 2 bases and J by 4 bases, with 21 bases between. The CDR3 spells CASSQLAVDGNIKNIQYF. CDR3 nucleotides: TGTGCCAGCAGCCAACTTGCTGTAGACGGTAATATTAAAAACATTCAGTACTTC.

This clonotype was observed once. The genes are TRBV2 and TRBJ2-5; D might be TRBD1 (5 bases). Germline CDR1 SNHLY, CDR2 FYNNEI. The ends were cut back, 3 bases at V and 2 bases at J, with 7 bases in the middle. The CDR3 loop spans 13 amino acids. CDR3 sequence (DNA): TGTGCCAGCAGTGACACAGGACAAGAGACCCAGTACTTC. Protein sequence: CASSDTGQETQYF.

This clonotype was counted a few times. The chain has TRBV9 and TRBJ2-4, with D maybe TRBD2 (5 bases). Trimming removed 0 bases at V and 9 bases at J, with 10 bases between. Germline CDR1 and CDR2: SGDLS and YYNGEE. The CDR3 spans 13 residues. The CDR3 DNA is TGTGCCAGCAGCGTAGGGGGAGAGAGCATTCAGTACTTC. Translated, it gives CASSVGGESIQYF.

This chain uses TRBV6-5 with TRBJ1-1; D may be TRBD1 (6 bases). The CDR3 runs to 16 residues. With 7 bases removed from V and 2 bases from J, the gap between germline ends came to 20 bases. Germline values: CDR1 MNHEY, CDR2 SVGAGI. The CDR3 region is CASILSPAGANTEAFF. DNA for the CDR3: TGTGCCAGCATTCTCTCACCCGCAGGGGCAAACACTGAAGCTTTCTTT.

The CDR3 nucleotides read TGTGCCAGCACCGAGAGGGGCGGGCCTCGGAACAATGAGCAGTTCTTC. It specifies CASTERGGPRNNEQFF. The V gene is TRBV13, the J gene TRBJ2-1; D might be TRBD1 or TRBD2, each matching 5 bases. The germline V gene has CDR1 PRHDT and CDR2 FYEKMQ (reference sequence). This CDR3 is 16 amino acids long. The ends were cut back, 7 bases at V and 5 bases at J, with 21 bases in the middle. The entire variable domain, with the rest obtained from reference TRBV13 and TRBJ2-1, is as follows: AAGVIQSPRHLIKEKRETATLKCYPIPRHDTVYWYQQGPGQDPQFLISFYEKMQSDKGSIPDRFSAQQFSDYHSELNMSSLELGDSALYFCASTERGGPRNNEQFFGPGTRLTVL.

The CDR3 DNA follows: TGCAGTGCTCAAGACTCCGAGCAGTTCTTC. This translates into CSAQDSEQFF. V and J are TRBV20-1 and TRBJ2-1; no clear D gene. The CDR3 loop spans 10 amino acids. Germline CDR1 DFQATT, CDR2 SNEGSKA (reference sequence). Trimming stripped 5 bases from V and 10 bases from J, with 9 bases between.

This clonotype was counted only a few times. The V gene is TRBV12-3 or TRBV12-4, the J gene TRBJ2-3, with D unclear. The CDR3 is 13 amino acids. Deletions cut 5 bases from V and 1 base from J, with 7 bases between. CDR3 loop: CASSRWGTDTQYF. The CDR3 bases are TGTGCCAGCAGTAGGTGGGGCACAGATACGCAGTATTTT.

The chain combines TRBV28 with TRBJ2-7, with 10 bases lining up with TRBD2. The length of the CDR3 is 16 residues. Germline V gene data show CDR1 as MDHEN and CDR2 as SYDVKM. With V trimmed by 5 bases and J by 0 bases, 7 bases remained unmatched. The CDR3 sequence is CASSQNSGRFSYEQYF. For the CDR3, the DNA is TGTGCCAGCAGTCAAAATAGCGGGAGGTTCTCCTACGAGCAGTACTTC.

Only a few counts were recorded for this clonotype. The CDR3 DNA reads as TGCAGTGCTGGGACTAGCTTATCCTACAATGAGCAGTTCTTC. Translation gives CSAGTSLSYNEQFF. The chain couples TRBV20-1 to TRBJ2-1; TRBD2 aligns across 9 bases. This CDR3 spans 14 amino acids. Per the germline V gene, CDR1 is DFQATT and CDR2 is SNEGSKA (reference sequence). Germline trimming cut 5 bases from V and 1 base from J; bases unmatched to any gene: 3.

The chain joins TRBV12-3 or TRBV12-4 to TRBJ2-1, with 10 bases that match TRBD2. The CDR3 has 17 residues. V was clipped by 4 bases and J by 2 bases; unmatched bases: 8. Here the CDR3 reads CASSSSLAGVPYNEQFF. CDR3 coding DNA: TGTGCCAGCAGTTCTTCTCTAGCGGGAGTCCCCTACAATGAGCAGTTCTTC.

This clonotype has a handful of counts. The chain carries TRBV5-1 and TRBJ1-6; 9 nucleotides line up with TRBD1. J was trimmed by 7 bases and V by 5 bases; bases with no gene match: 7. The CDR3 is 15 residues long. CDR1 is SGHRS and CDR2 is YFSETQ in the germline V gene. The CDR3 spells CASRLGQGTNSPLHF. Here the CDR3 DNA reads TGCGCCAGCAGACTCGGACAGGGGACAAATTCACCCCTCCACTTT.

The table lists this clonotype with a few counts. J is TRBJ2-1 and V is TRBV7-2; tentatively, D is TRBD2 (7 bases). Trimming cost V 6 bases and J 0 bases, with 18 bases left between them. CDR3 length: 17 residues. CDR1 SGHTA and CDR2 FQGNSA come from the germline V gene. The DNA for the CDR3 is TGTGCCAGCAGTCATAGGGGGGCTAGCGGCTCCTACAATGAGCAGTTCTTC. Translated: CASSHRGASGSYNEQFF. The full variable domain, completed using reference TRBV7-2 and TRBJ2-1, is GAGVSQSPSNKVTEKGKDVELRCDPISGHTALYWYRQSLGQGLEFLIYFQGNSAPDKSGLPSDRFSAERTGGSVSTLTIQRTQQEDSAVYLCASSHRGASGSYNEQFFGPGTRLTVL.

This clonotype was detected only once. A much larger clone differs from this one at a single base, so this may be a read error. The chain employs TRBV7-2 and TRBJ1-2, with D unresolved. Deletions cut 3 bases from V and 13 bases from J, with 18 bases between. The CDR3 contains 13 residues. CDR1 and CDR2 (germline): SGHTA, FQGNSA. CDR3 loop: CASSFFPGTTSTF. CDR3 DNA sequence: TGTGCCAGCAGCTTTTTTCCCGGTACGACTAGCACCTTC.

The gene calls are TRBV10-1 and TRBJ2-5; 9 nucleotides line up with TRBD2. The CDR3 covers 15 residues. Germline CDR1 is WNHNN and CDR2 is SYGVQD (reference sequence). The V gene end was trimmed by 3 bases and the J gene end by 5 bases; junction bases not matched to a gene: 7. The DNA of the CDR3 is TGCGCCAGCAGTGATCCTTTAGCGGGAGTGGAGACCCAGTACTTC. It codes for CASSDPLAGVETQYF.

This rearrangement joins TRBV11-2 to TRBJ2-1; D ambiguous. Trimming left V 6 bases short and J 2 bases short, with 8 bases between. Germline CDR1 SGHAT, CDR2 FQNNGV. The CDR3 covers 13 residues. The CDR3 sequence is CASRVDTYNEQFF. The CDR3 DNA reads as TGTGCCAGCAGAGTGGATACCTACAATGAGCAGTTCTTC.

This chain connects TRBV12-3 or TRBV12-4 to TRBJ2-1; 10 bases match TRBD2. Losses at the gene ends were 6 bases for V and 1 base for J; bases not matched to a gene: 9. This CDR3 has 17 residues. This CDR3 reads CASSYDWGLASYNEQFF. The CDR3 DNA sequence: TGTGCCAGCAGCTACGATTGGGGACTAGCGTCCTACAATGAGCAGTTCTTC.

This clonotype was seen more than once but under ten times. At one boundary the junction diverges from the germline segment, which might be a read error. Written as DNA, the CDR3 is TGTGCCAGCAGCTTAGTGGGCGGTGCCACAGATACGCAGTATTTT. Translated, it gives CASSLVGGATDTQYF. The chain recombines TRBV5-1 with TRBJ2-3; D not resolved. Germline assignment: CDR1 SGHRS and CDR2 YFSETQ. The CDR3 spans 15 residues. Based on the CDR3 plus reference TRBV5-1 and TRBJ2-3, the full variable domain is KAGVTQTPRYLIKTRGQQVTLSCSPISGHRSVSWYQQTPGQGLQFLFEYFSETQRNKGNFPGRFSGRQFSNSRSEMNVSTLELGDSALYLCASSLVGGATDTQYFGPGTRLTVL.

The V and J genes are TRBV28 and TRBJ1-5; D gene uncertain. CDR1 MDHEN and CDR2 SYDVKM come from the germline V gene. Trimming removed 6 bases from V and 4 bases from J, with 16 bases in between. This CDR3 spans 15 amino acids. The CDR3 here is CASSLVSQLNQPQHF. CDR3 nucleotide sequence: TGTGCCAGCAGCTTAGTGAGTCAGCTGAATCAGCCCCAGCATTTT.

This clonotype was seen only a few times. The V and J genes are TRBV7-8 and TRBJ1-5; D is ambiguous. The V end lost 5 bases, the J end lost 6 bases, and 8 bases lay between the germline ends. CDR3 length equals 12 residues. Germline V gene sequence: CDR1 SGHVS, CDR2 FQNEAQ. The CDR3 DNA follows: TGTGCCAGCAGCCGACCGTTTCAGCCCCAGCATTTT. Translated: CASSRPFQPQHF.

This clonotype was seen just once. The chain couples TRBV29-1 to TRBJ2-1; D gene unclear. Germline CDR1 reads SQVTM; CDR2 reads ANQGSEA. The CDR3 consists of 10 residues. V dropped 6 bases and J dropped 6 bases, with 6 bases sitting between them. CDR3 in amino acids: CSVSRNEQFF. In nucleotides, the CDR3 is TGCAGCGTATCCCGCAATGAGCAGTTCTTC.

This clonotype was counted a single time. The rearrangement joins TRBV18 to TRBJ2-7, with 8 bases matching TRBD1. CDR3 length: 14 amino acids. Trimming at V came to 3 bases and at J to 7 bases, leaving 8 bases not matched to a gene. Germline lookup yields CDR1 KGHSH and CDR2 LQKENI. CDR3 region: CASSPLGRGREQYF. The CDR3 DNA follows: TGTGCCAGCTCACCTCTGGGCAGGGGGCGAGAGCAGTACTTC.

The CDR3 reads CASSLERAGELFF. CDR3 DNA: TGTGCCAGCAGCCTAGAGAGGGCCGGGGAGCTGTTTTTT. This chain links TRBV7-2 with TRBJ2-2; perhaps TRBD2 as D (5 bases). Germline V CDR1 and CDR2: SGHTA, FQGNSA. Trimming shortened V by 5 bases and J by 6 bases, and 10 bases separated the two germline ends. The CDR3 is 13 amino acids.